This T cell receptor (beta chain) was retrieved from a study of response to subunit inactivated influenza vaccine. Findings and caveats of the study: The authors proposed limited new T cell recruitment per seasonal influenza vaccination.

The CDR3 loop spans 19 amino acids. V lost 2 bases to trimming and J lost 7 bases; unmatched junction nucleotides: 21. CDR1 KGHSH and CDR2 LQKENI come from the germline V gene. Concerning this clonotype: What it binds is unknown.

TCRdb independently ran MiXCR on the RT-PCR reads; one entry per CDR3 protein. The data show around 760,000 distinct CDR3 sequences, more than 11% seen once. This sample comprised PBMCs from blood, obtained roughly 2 weeks before vaccination. The source is a man aged 50-59 years who received an inactivated influenza vaccine. V gene TRBV18 combines with J gene TRBJ1-1, with 8 positions matching TRBD1. The CDR3 nucleotides are TGTGCCAGCTCACCAAAGGCCGGGATGTCGACAGGGGACCGGGATGAAGCTTTCTTT. This codes for CASSPKAGMSTGDRDEAFF.